These 30 T cell receptor beta chains were sequenced from one sample in a study of cytomegalovirus exposure and HLA in healthy donors. PCR primers comprised 60 Vbeta and 13 Jbeta primers. TCRdb's table, derived via immunoSEQ multiplex PCR, lists solely in-frame clones and lacks some. Of 150,000 to 200,000 clones in the sample, around four fifths are singletons; the top ten hold about 2.1%. The sequencing sample was made of PBMCs. The receptors derive from a woman aged 18-29 years in good health and CMV-seronegative.

The chain's CDR3 is CASSAHLAAAQGYGYTF. CDR3 nucleotide sequence: TGTGCCAGCAGCGCACATCTAGCGGCAGCCCAAGGGTATGGCTACACCTTC. The genes are TRBV9 and TRBJ1-2; D not resolved. This CDR3 is 17 amino acids long. Trimming took 3 bases from V and 5 from J, leaving 23 bases between them. From germline, CDR1 is SGDLS and CDR2 YYNGEE.

CDR3: CASSRFRREGLYNEQFF. CDR3 nucleotide sequence: TGTGCCAGCAGCCGATTTCGGCGGGAGGGCCTGTACAATGAGCAGTTCTTC. The chain has TRBV14 and TRBJ2-1; 9 bases map to TRBD2. Per the germline V gene, CDR1 is SGHDN and CDR2 is FVKESK. The ends lost 4 bases at V and 4 bases at J; junction bases unmatched: 11. This CDR3 is 17 amino acids long. Combining the CDR3 with reference TRBV14 and TRBJ2-1 gives the whole variable domain EAGVTQFPSHSVIEKGQTVTLRCDPISGHDNLYWYRRVMGKEIKFLLHFVKESKQDESGMPNNRFLAERTGGTYSTLKVQPAELEDSGVYFCASSRFRREGLYNEQFFGPGTRLTVL.

This sequence joins TRBV5-6 and TRBJ2-7; the D gene is possibly TRBD1 (6 bases). The germline gives CDR1 SGHDT, CDR2 YYEEEE. There are 15 residues in the CDR3. The V end was cut by 0 bases, the J end by 0 bases, with 10 bases between. The CDR3 is CASSLVDRTSYEQYF. CDR3 nucleotide sequence: TGTGCCAGCAGCTTGGTCGACAGGACCTCCTACGAGCAGTACTTC.

This chain uses TRBV5-4 with TRBJ2-3; 11 nucleotides agree with TRBD2. Germline loops: CDR1 SGHNT, CDR2 YYREEE (reference sequence). The junction had 9 bases not matched to a gene; V was cut back by 4 bases and J by 5 bases. The CDR3 has 16 amino acids. Written as DNA, the CDR3 is TGTGCCAGCAGCAGAATTAGCGGGAGGGCGGGAGATACGCAGTATTTT. Its protein is CASSRISGRAGDTQYF.

This chain connects TRBV6-1 to TRBJ1-2, with 12 positions matching TRBD1. V dropped 3 bases and J dropped 5; count of bases not matched to a gene: 7. Per the germline V gene, CDR1 is MNHNS and CDR2 is SASEGT. The CDR3 runs 16 residues. CDR3 DNA: TGTGCCAGCAGTGAGGGGGGACAGGGGGCGATTTATGGCTACACCTTC. This codes for CASSEGGQGAIYGYTF.

The chain employs TRBV2 and TRBJ1-1; TRBD1 matches 8 bases. Trimming at V came to 6 bases and at J to 1 base, leaving 10 bases not matched to a gene. The CDR3 spans 16 residues. Germline CDR1 and CDR2: SNHLY and FYNNEI. The CDR3 DNA reads TGTGCCAGCAGCCCTGGGGCAGGACAGGGGAACACTGAAGCTTTCTTT. This codes for CASSPGAGQGNTEAFF. The full variable domain, rest sourced from reference TRBV2 and TRBJ1-1, is EPEVTQTPSHQVTQMGQEVILRCVPISNHLYFYWYRQILGQKVEFLVSFYNNEISEKSEIFDDQFSVERPDGSNFTLKIRSTKLEDSAMYFCASSPGAGQGNTEAFFGQGTRLTVV.

CDR3 coding DNA: TGTGCCAGCAGTGCCCCAGGGCCCGGGGAGCTGTTTTTT. Translated, it gives CASSAPGPGELFF. V gene TRBV6-4 combines with J gene TRBJ2-2, with D perhaps TRBD1 (5 bases). CDR3 length: 13 amino acids. Germline CDR1 reads MRHNA; CDR2 reads SNTAGT. Trimming pared 4 bases from V and 6 bases from J, leaving 9 bases between.

With respect to this clone: Mismatch with germline at one junction end may stem from a read error. The chain has TRBV5-4 and TRBJ2-7; D call uncertain. The CDR3 spans 14 residues. CDR1 is SGHNT, CDR2 YYREEE, per germline (reference sequence). The CDR3 sequence is CASSFPGGVGEQCF. In nucleotides, the CDR3 is TGTGCCAGCAGCTTCCCCGGCGGTGTAGGCGAGCAGTGCTTC.

Only one count was recorded for this clone. V gene TRBV19 combines with J gene TRBJ1-1; TRBD1 matches at 10 bases. There are 16 residues in the CDR3. CDR1 is LNHDA and CDR2 is SQIVND in the germline V gene (reference sequence). The J segment lost 5 bases and the V segment lost 4 bases, leaving 10 bases of the junction unmatched. The CDR3 protein is CASSNRQGARRTEAFF. CDR3 nucleotide sequence: TGTGCCAGTAGTAACCGACAGGGGGCTAGGAGAACTGAAGCTTTCTTT.

V gene TRBV5-1 combines with J gene TRBJ1-3; D may be TRBD1 (5 bases). The germline V gene encodes CDR1 SGHRS and CDR2 YFSETQ. Trimming removed 8 bases at V and 4 bases at J, with 25 bases between. CDR3 length equals 17 residues. The CDR3 nucleotides read TGCGCCAGTTCCGACCAGACAGCTGGAGTATCCGGAAACACCATATATTTT. Translation: CASSDQTAGVSGNTIYF.

The chain is built from TRBV27 and TRBJ2-5, with D perhaps matching TRBD1 (5 bases). The J call may be mistaken, given a closer DNA end match to TRBJ2-7. The germline CDR1 and CDR2 sequences are MNHEY and SMNVEV (reference sequence). This CDR3 has 14 amino acids. CDR3 loop: CASSFDAGNYEQYF. The CDR3 coding sequence is TGTGCCAGCAGTTTTGACGCAGGGAACTACGAGCAGTACTTC.

The V and J genes are TRBV5-5 and TRBJ1-3; TRBD1 is a possible D gene (5 bases). The CDR3 sequence is 16 residues long. V was cut by 2 bases and J by 3 bases, with 15 bases left in between. Germline loops: CDR1 SGHKS, CDR2 YYEKEE (reference sequence). The CDR3 DNA is TGTGCCAGCAGCTTCGATCAGGGTCTTCTTGGAAACACCATATATTTT. The encoded protein is CASSFDQGLLGNTIYF. Full variable domain (outside the CDR3, taken from reference TRBV5-5 and TRBJ1-3): DAGVTQSPTHLIKTRGQQVTLRCSPISGHKSVSWYQQVLGQGPQFIFQYYEKEERGRGNFPDRFSARQFPNYSSELNVNALLLGDSALYLCASSFDQGLLGNTIYFGEGSWLTVV.

This clone was recorded once. The rearrangement uses TRBV9 and TRBJ1-1; TRBD1 is a possible D gene (6 bases). The CDR3 spans 16 residues. Germline V gene data show CDR1 as SGDLS and CDR2 as YYNGEE. The V end was cut by 1 base, the J end by 4 bases, with 17 bases between. The chain's CDR3 is CASSVPIGQGRTEAFF. For the CDR3, the DNA is TGTGCCAGCAGCGTACCCATAGGGCAGGGGCGCACTGAAGCTTTCTTT. Supplemented by reference TRBV9 and TRBJ1-1, the full variable domain reads DSGVTQTPKHLITATGQRVTLRCSPRSGDLSVYWYQQSLDQGLQFLIQYYNGEERAKGNILERFSAQQFPDLHSELNLSSLELGDSALYFCASSVPIGQGRTEAFFGQGTRLTVV.

This chain joins TRBV5-1 and TRBJ2-7; the match to TRBD1 covers 7 bases. CDR3 length: 14 residues. V shed 0 bases, J shed 3 bases, and the junction held 3 bases outside the gene matches. In germline, CDR1 is SGHRS, CDR2 YFSETQ. The CDR3: CASSLEGAYYEQYF. The CDR3 bases are TGCGCCAGCAGCTTGGAGGGGGCCTACTACGAGCAGTACTTC. Full variable domain (outside the CDR3, taken from reference TRBV5-1 and TRBJ2-7): KAGVTQTPRYLIKTRGQQVTLSCSPISGHRSVSWYQQTPGQGLQFLFEYFSETQRNKGNFPGRFSGRQFSNSRSEMNVSTLELGDSALYLCASSLEGAYYEQYFGPGTRLTVT.

Of note for this clone: The identical CDR3 is also encoded by other nucleotide sequences in the sample. J is TRBJ2-7 and V is TRBV6-5; D gene ambiguous. CDR3 size: 12 residues. Germline V gene lookup returns CDR1 MNHEY and CDR2 SVGAGI. The germline V and J ends were trimmed by 0 bases and 6 bases, with 6 bases remaining between them. Here the CDR3 DNA reads TGTGCCAGCAGTTACTCGACTGGCGAGCAGTACTTC. This sequence encodes CASSYSTGEQYF.

The chain employs TRBV9 and TRBJ1-1; the D gene is possibly TRBD1 (5 bases). With 4 bases removed from V and 2 bases from J, the gap between germline ends came to 9 bases. Germline V CDR1 and CDR2: SGDLS, YYNGEE. The CDR3 length is 13 residues. DNA of the CDR3: TGTGCCAGCAGCACTGACAGTAACACTGAAGCTTTCTTT. This encodes CASSTDSNTEAFF.

This chain uses TRBV6-4 with TRBJ2-5; 10 bases match TRBD2. This CDR3 spans 15 amino acids. Germline-derived CDR1 and CDR2 are MRHNA and SNTAGT. With V trimmed by 5 bases and J by 4 bases, 7 bases remained unmatched. The CDR3 DNA reads as TGTGCCAGCAGTAATAGCGGGGGGAGCCGAGAGACCCAGTACTTC. Residues: CASSNSGGSRETQYF.

This chain joins TRBV25-1 and TRBJ2-1; 8 bases line up with TRBD1. CDR1 is MGHDK and CDR2 is SYGVNS in the germline V gene. The CDR3 extends over 14 amino acids. Trimming cost V 1 base and J 7 bases; bases outside gene matches: 3. CDR3 DNA: TGTGCCAGCAGTGAATCCGACAGGGGTAATGAGCAGTTCTTC. It is translated as CASSESDRGNEQFF.

This clone appeared once. The chain uses TRBV5-4 and TRBJ2-1; D is uncertain. Between the trimmed V and J ends, which lost 4 bases and 15 bases, there was a span of 20 bases. The CDR3 is made up of 13 amino acids. CDR1 is SGHNT and CDR2 is YYREEE in the germline V gene (reference sequence). The CDR3 is CASSPSPPGFRFF. The CDR3 region has the DNA TGTGCCAGCAGCCCATCACCCCCCGGGTTTAGGTTCTTC.

The J gene is TRBJ1-2, the V gene TRBV6-5; D might be TRBD1 (6 bases). The CDR3 consists of 13 residues. V was trimmed by 8 bases and J by 7 bases, leaving 17 bases between them. Germline loops: CDR1 MNHEY, CDR2 SVGAGI. The CDR3 spells CASLSDSRGGYTF. The CDR3, as DNA: TGTGCCAGCCTCTCGGACAGCAGGGGTGGCTACACCTTC.

The chain has TRBV7-9 and TRBJ2-7; perhaps TRBD2 as D (5 bases). Germline V gene lookup returns CDR1 SEHNR and CDR2 FQNEAQ (reference sequence). The ends were cut back, 3 bases at V and 3 bases at J, with 12 bases in the middle. The CDR3 has 14 amino acids. The CDR3 DNA reads TGTGCCAGCAGCTTCTCGGGATCCGACTACGAGCAGTACTTC. Amino acids: CASSFSGSDYEQYF.

The V gene is TRBV2, the J gene TRBJ1-2; 7 positions match TRBD1. With V trimmed by 2 bases and J by 4 bases, 4 bases remained unmatched. Germline V gene data show CDR1 as SNHLY and CDR2 as FYNNEI. This CDR3 spans 14 amino acids. Here the CDR3 reads CASSERPGGYGYTF. Written as DNA, the CDR3 is TGTGCCAGCAGTGAACGGCCAGGGGGCTATGGCTACACCTTC.

Remarks on this clone: This sample includes further DNA sequences coding for the same CDR3. CDR3 amino acids: CASTKVMGLGYEQYF. CDR3 DNA: TGTGCCAGCACCAAGGTTATGGGGCTAGGGTACGAGCAGTACTTC. The chain has TRBV11-2 and TRBJ2-7; D possibly corresponds to TRBD1 (5 bases). The ends were cut back, 7 bases at V and 4 bases at J, with 20 bases in the middle. CDR3 length: 15 residues. From germline, CDR1 is SGHAT and CDR2 FQNNGV.

The gene calls are TRBV5-4 and TRBJ1-2, with D hard to call. The germline V gene has CDR1 SGHNT and CDR2 YYREEE (reference sequence). This CDR3 has 14 amino acids. With 7 bases removed from V and 1 base from J, the gap between germline ends came to 14 bases. The CDR3 region has the DNA TGTGCCAGCCGGTCCCCGGCGGGTAACTATGGCTACACCTTC. It is translated as CASRSPAGNYGYTF.

The rearrangement joins TRBV27 to TRBJ1-3; no definite D call. V lost 5 bases and J lost 0, with 8 bases in between. CDR1 is MNHEY and CDR2 is SMNVEV in the germline V gene (reference sequence). The CDR3 is made up of 14 amino acids. The CDR3 bases are TGTGCCAGCAGTATTTCGCGCTCTGGAAACACCATATATTTT. Its protein is CASSISRSGNTIYF.

This clone has only a few counts. The chain recombines TRBV7-2 with TRBJ1-5; 8 positions match TRBD1. The trim removed 5 bases at V and 0 bases at J, leaving 15 bases unmatched. CDR3 length: 19 amino acids. CDR1 and CDR2 (germline): SGHTA, FQGNSA. CDR3 protein: CASSPSLGQGGGSNQPQHF. CDR3 bases: TGTGCCAGCAGCCCATCCCTCGGACAGGGCGGGGGTAGCAATCAGCCCCAGCATTTT.

V and J are TRBV5-6 and TRBJ2-3, with TRBD2 matching over 7 bases. This CDR3 spans 15 amino acids. V dropped 4 bases and J dropped 0; count of bases not matched to a gene: 5. Germline values: CDR1 SGHDT, CDR2 YYEEEE. CDR3 DNA sequence: TGTGCCAGCAGCCGATATAGCGGGAGCACAGATACGCAGTATTTT. It yields the protein CASSRYSGSTDTQYF.

This clone was observed at least ten times. The rearrangement uses TRBV6-1 and TRBJ2-7; 8 nucleotides line up with TRBD2. Per germline, CDR1 MNHNS and CDR2 SASEGT. This CDR3 has 15 residues. V trimming: 7 bases; J trimming: 0 bases; junction bases outside the gene matches: 8. This chain's CDR3 is CASTTGGTNSYEQYF. CDR3 sequence (DNA): TGTGCCAGCACCACGGGGGGGACTAACTCCTACGAGCAGTACTTC.

The chain combines TRBV30 with TRBJ2-3; D remains unclear. The CDR3 is made up of 11 amino acids. Germline CDR1 is GTSNPN and CDR2 is SVGIG (reference sequence). Deletions cut 1 base from V and 4 bases from J, with 3 bases between. As DNA, the CDR3 is TGTGCCTGGAGTGCAGCAGATACGCAGTATTTT. This sequence encodes CAWSAADTQYF.

This clone was seen a handful of times. The chain recombines TRBV28 with TRBJ1-2; 8 bases fit TRBD1. CDR1 and CDR2 from the germline V gene are MDHEN and SYDVKM. V was clipped by 2 bases and J by 11 bases; unmatched bases: 4. This CDR3 is built from 12 residues. The DNA for the CDR3 is TGTGCCAGCAGTTTAGGGACAGGTCGTTACACCTTC. This sequence encodes CASSLGTGRYTF.